The source of this T cell receptor beta chain is a study of cytomegalovirus exposure and HLA in healthy donors. Study-wide results and caveats: For cytomegalovirus status, the classifier reportedly gave diagnoses with high specificity and sensitivity.

13 Jbeta primers and 60 Vbeta primers were used for the PCR. Clones were sequenced by immunoSEQ multiplex PCR, and TCRdb holds only the in-frame ones, with some missing. The table lists some 100,000 clones, nearly 70% of them singletons. With respect to this clone: Its antigen is still unknown.

CDR3 length equals 16 residues. CDR1 is SGHDT and CDR2 is YYEEEE in the germline V gene. The V gene end was trimmed by 2 bases and the J gene end by 3 bases; junction bases not matched to a gene: 8. Sequenced sample: PBMCs. The chain employs TRBV5-6 and TRBJ1-1, with TRBD1 identical over 9 bases. This receptor was obtained from a woman between 45 and 65 years old in good health and CMV-seropositive. In DNA form, the CDR3 reads TGTGCCAGCAGCTTCGGGACAGGGCAGGGGGACACTGAAGCTTTCTTT. Its protein product is CASSFGTGQGDTEAFF.